This T cell receptor beta chain was sequenced for a study of CD8 T cells in ankylosing spondylitis. This CDR3 comprises 13 residues. Germline V gives CDR1 MNHNY, CDR2 SVGAGI (reference sequence). V dropped 8 bases and J dropped 5; count of bases not matched to a gene: 7. Study conclusions and caveats: Researchers reportedly found disease-linked clones significantly enriched in matched ankylosing spondylitis synovial fluid. In ankylosing spondylitis blood, a motif of roughly 8 highly homologous TCR beta variants appeared characteristic. In synovial fluid and blood from reactive arthritis, some motif variants were previously reported.

This clonotype was counted between two and nine times. Its antigen is unknown. Generation of TCR beta libraries employed quantitative 5'-RACE incorporating molecular barcodes. Via MiXCR, TCRdb re-called the 5' RACE reads, giving one row per CDR3 protein. The repertoire holds roughly 240,000 distinct CDR3 sequences, with under 35% as singletons. This sequence originates from a male donor with ankylosing spondylitis or in good health (not recorded which). Sequenced input: blood, either unsorted or a sorted T cell fraction (not recorded which). This chain joins TRBV6-6 and TRBJ2-5; TRBD2 matches at 8 bases. The CDR3 DNA reads as TGTGCCAGCTTAGGCAGCGGGGGTGAGACCCAGTACTTC. It specifies CASLGSGGETQYF.